These T cell receptor beta chains were read from a single sample in a study of T cell responses to AZD1222 COVID-19 vaccine. Profiled with immunoSEQ multiplex PCR; TCRdb holds only in-frame clones, not every one. The sample consists of approximately 81,000 clones, about four fifths of them appearing once. The specimen was peripheral blood, collected 28 days after the second AZD1222 dose. The receptors were sampled from an adult who received the AZD1222 COVID-19 vaccine. Both conserved end residues are part of each CDR3. The D gene is left open where the match is weak. The size entry is marked missing in some rows and otherwise reads once, few, many or a size class.

J: TRBJ1-5; D: TRBD1; size: .; V: TRBV5-1; CDR3: CASSRVSSTGVSNQPQHF; DNA: TGCGCCAGCAGCCGGGTTTCGTCGACAGGGGTAAGCAATCAGCCCCAGCATTTT
J: TRBJ1-1; D: .; size: .; V: TRBV28; CDR3: CASSTPTAFAEAFF; DNA: TGTGCCAGCAGTACCCCGACGGCCTTCGCTGAAGCTTTCTTT
J: TRBJ2-1; D: .; size: .; V: TRBV6-2/TRBV6-3; CDR3: CASSYREKYNEQFF; DNA: TGTGCCAGCAGTTACCGGGAGAAATACAATGAGCAGTTCTTC
J: TRBJ1-1; D: .; size: .; V: TRBV6-1; CDR3: CASSESTRAFF; DNA: TGTGCCAGCAGTGAAAGTACGAGAGCTTTCTTT
J: TRBJ1-3; D: .; size: few; V: TRBV7-2; CDR3: CASSLVGGRVPGNTIYF; DNA: TGTGCCAGCAGCTTAGTTGGAGGGAGAGTGCCTGGAAACACCATATATTTT
J: TRBJ1-2; D: .; size: few; V: TRBV5-6; CDR3: CASSPKAWGGYTF; DNA: TGTGCCAGCAGCCCAAAGGCTTGGGGAGGCTACACCTTC
J: TRBJ1-1; D: .; size: .; V: TRBV6-6; CDR3: CASILNTEAFF; DNA: TGTGCCAGCATCTTGAACACTGAAGCTTTCTTT
J: TRBJ2-2; D: TRBD1; size: .; V: TRBV5-1; CDR3: CASSPSTGAGELFF; DNA: TGCGCCAGCAGCCCGTCTACAGGGGCCGGGGAGCTGTTTTTT
J: TRBJ1-3; D: TRBD1; size: few; V: TRBV28; CDR3: CASRETGGPGNTIYF; DNA: TGTGCCAGCAGAGAGACAGGGGGCCCAGGAAACACCATATATTTT
J: TRBJ1-1; D: .; size: .; V: TRBV5-1; CDR3: CASSLPKWGDGFRAFF; DNA: TGCGCCAGCAGCCTCCCTAAATGGGGGGACGGGTTTCGAGCTTTCTTT
J: TRBJ2-1; D: .; size: .; V: TRBV15; CDR3: CATSRDVRNEQFF; DNA: TGTGCCACCAGCAGAGATGTACGCAATGAGCAGTTCTTC
J: TRBJ2-7; D: .; size: .; V: TRBV7-2; CDR3: CASRFDRNSYEQYF; DNA: TGTGCCAGCAGATTTGACAGGAACTCCTACGAGCAGTACTTC
J: TRBJ1-3; D: .; size: .; V: TRBV30; CDR3: CAWSGGLSGNTIYF; DNA: TGTGCCTGGAGTGGCGGACTCTCTGGAAACACCATATATTTT
J: TRBJ1-2; D: TRBD1; size: .; V: TRBV6-6; CDR3: CASIKQGAEGYTF; DNA: TGTGCCAGCATTAAACAGGGGGCAGAGGGCTACACCTTC
J: TRBJ2-7; D: TRBD2; size: .; V: TRBV6-2/TRBV6-3; CDR3: CASSYIAGVYEQYF; DNA: TGTGCCAGCAGTTATATCGCGGGAGTCTACGAGCAGTACTTC
J: TRBJ2-1; D: .; size: .; V: TRBV7-7; CDR3: CASSLASGRTQGNEQFF; DNA: TGTGCTAGCAGCTTAGCCAGCGGGCGCACTCAAGGCAATGAGCAGTTCTTC
J: TRBJ2-2; D: .; size: .; V: TRBV19; CDR3: CASRRGRGVTGELFF; DNA: TGTGCCAGTAGGAGGGGCAGGGGAGTCACCGGGGAGCTGTTTTTT
J: TRBJ2-5; D: TRBD1; size: .; V: TRBV19; CDR3: CASSKGQGSFQETQYF; DNA: TGTGCCAGTAGCAAGGGACAGGGATCGTTTCAAGAGACCCAGTACTTC
J: TRBJ2-5; D: .; size: .; V: TRBV15; CDR3: CATSIGQETQYF; DNA: TGTGCCACCTCCATCGGCCAAGAGACCCAGTACTTC
J: TRBJ2-2; D: TRBD2; size: few; V: TRBV4-1; CDR3: CASSHQRESGELFF; DNA: TGCGCCAGCAGCCACCAGCGGGAGAGCGGGGAGCTGTTTTTT
J: TRBJ2-5; D: .; size: .; V: TRBV21-1; CDR3: CASSKALFSSVVSWRVRCRETQYF; DNA: TGTGCCAGCAGCAAAGCGCTTTTTTCCTCAGTGGTTTCGTGGAGGGTCCGGTGCCGAGAGACCCAGTACTTC
J: TRBJ2-1; D: TRBD1; size: few; V: TRBV2; CDR3: CASSRDRDRAYNEQFF; DNA: TGTGCCAGCAGCCGCGACAGGGATCGGGCCTACAATGAGCAGTTCTTC
J: TRBJ1-6; D: .; size: .; V: TRBV18; CDR3: CASSPLGNSPLHF; DNA: TGTGCCAGCTCACCACTGGGGAATTCACCCCTCCACTTT
J: TRBJ1-2; D: TRBD1; size: .; V: TRBV24-1; CDR3: CATSDSPDRESGYTF; DNA: TGTGCCACCAGTGATTCTCCGGACAGGGAAAGTGGCTACACCTTC
J: TRBJ2-3; D: TRBD2; size: .; V: TRBV5-1; CDR3: CASSSLTSGVTSTDTQYF; DNA: TGCGCCAGCAGCTCACTAACTAGCGGAGTGACTAGCACAGATACGCAGTATTTT
J: TRBJ2-2; D: TRBD2; size: .; V: TRBV19; CDR3: CASSSRLAGENTGELFF; DNA: TGTGCCAGTAGTTCCCGACTAGCGGGAGAGAACACCGGGGAGCTGTTTTTT
J: TRBJ1-6; D: TRBD1; size: .; V: TRBV28; CDR3: CASTKSGTGFRPLHF; DNA: TGTGCCAGCACCAAATCCGGGACAGGTTTTCGACCCCTCCACTTT
J: TRBJ2-2; D: TRBD2; size: .; V: TRBV30; CDR3: CACPIFRGGTGELFF; DNA: TGTGCCTGTCCCATTTTCCGGGGGGGCACCGGGGAGCTGTTTTTT
J: TRBJ2-7; D: .; size: .; V: TRBV19; CDR3: CASSIGSSSSEQYF; DNA: TGTGCCAGTAGTATAGGATCCTCAAGCAGCGAGCAGTACTTC
J: TRBJ1-3; D: .; size: .; V: TRBV28; CDR3: CASNGEGLSGNTIYF; DNA: TGTGCCAGCAATGGGGAAGGTCTGTCCGGAAACACCATATATTTT
J: TRBJ2-3; D: TRBD2; size: .; V: TRBV19; CDR3: CASSTRTGRLAGYPDTQYF; DNA: TGTGCCAGTAGTACCCGGACAGGTCGACTAGCGGGATACCCAGATACGCAGTATTTT
J: TRBJ1-3; D: TRBD1; size: few; V: TRBV7-8; CDR3: CASSLRRQGAYGNTIYF; DNA: TGTGCCAGCAGCTTGCGAAGGCAGGGGGCATATGGAAACACCATATATTTT
J: TRBJ2-7; D: TRBD2; size: .; V: TRBV29-1; CDR3: CSVSLAGDEQYF; DNA: TGCAGCGTGAGCCTCGCGGGAGACGAGCAGTACTTC
J: TRBJ1-1; D: .; size: .; V: TRBV5-5; CDR3: CASSLVVQGGTEAFF; DNA: TGTGCCAGCAGCTTGGTTGTGCAGGGAGGCACTGAAGCTTTCTTT
J: TRBJ1-2; D: TRBD1; size: .; V: TRBV30; CDR3: CASFVRDREDYGYTF; DNA: TGTGCCTCCTTTGTCCGGGACAGGGAGGACTATGGCTACACCTTC
J: TRBJ1-6; D: TRBD1; size: .; V: TRBV3-1/TRBV3-2; CDR3: CASSQAVTGDSPLHF; DNA: TGTGCCAGCAGCCAAGCGGTGACAGGGGACTCACCCCTCCACTTT
J: TRBJ2-7; D: .; size: .; V: TRBV27; CDR3: CASSPGTIHYEQYF; DNA: TGTGCCAGCAGTCCCGGGACAATACACTACGAGCAGTACTTC
J: TRBJ1-2; D: TRBD1; size: .; V: TRBV27; CDR3: CASRVQGGGANYGYTF; DNA: TGTGCCAGCAGGGTACAGGGGGGAGGCGCTAACTATGGCTACACCTTC
J: TRBJ1-2; D: TRBD1; size: once; V: TRBV29-1; CDR3: CSVEKTGAGYGYTF; DNA: TGCAGCGTTGAAAAGACAGGGGCCGGCTATGGCTACACCTTC
J: TRBJ2-7; D: TRBD1; size: .; V: TRBV27; CDR3: CASIFPPTGSLYEQYF; DNA: TGTGCCAGCATCTTCCCCCCGACAGGGAGCCTCTACGAGCAGTACTTC
J: TRBJ2-7; D: TRBD1; size: .; V: TRBV28; CDR3: CASSQSGQVSYEQYF; DNA: TGTGCCAGCAGTCAATCGGGACAGGTCTCCTACGAGCAGTACTTC
J: TRBJ1-4; D: .; size: .; V: TRBV19; CDR3: CASSIPTYPPTNEKLFF; DNA: TGTGCCAGTAGTATACCGACATACCCTCCAACTAATGAAAAACTGTTTTTT
J: TRBJ2-3; D: TRBD2; size: .; V: TRBV7-2; CDR3: CASSLPGREIADTQYF; DNA: TGTGCCAGCAGCCTCCCAGGGAGGGAAATAGCAGATACGCAGTATTTT
J: TRBJ2-1; D: TRBD1; size: .; V: TRBV28; CDR3: CASSLPTGGARNEQFF; DNA: TGTGCCAGCAGTTTACCTACAGGGGGCGCCAGGAATGAGCAGTTCTTC
J: TRBJ1-1; D: TRBD1; size: .; V: TRBV7-9; CDR3: CASSSGTGWTEAFF; DNA: TGTGCCAGCAGCTCTGGGACAGGTTGGACTGAAGCTTTCTTT
J: TRBJ1-4; D: .; size: .; V: TRBV7-6; CDR3: CASSTTAGANEKLFF; DNA: TGTGCCAGCAGCACAACAGCGGGGGCTAATGAAAAACTGTTTTTT
J: TRBJ1-2; D: .; size: .; V: TRBV7-2; CDR3: CASSLGAGASYGYTF; DNA: TGTGCCAGCAGCTTAGGGGCAGGGGCTTCTTATGGCTACACCTTC
J: TRBJ2-3; D: .; size: .; V: TRBV18; CDR3: CASSPRQGGTDTQYF; DNA: TGTGCCAGCTCACCACGTCAGGGAGGCACAGATACGCAGTATTTT
J: TRBJ1-5; D: TRBD1; size: .; V: TRBV10-3; CDR3: CATRTGAGNQPQHF; DNA: TGTGCCACCCGGACAGGGGCTGGGAATCAGCCCCAGCATTTT
J: TRBJ1-1; D: .; size: .; V: TRBV7-9; CDR3: CASSLLQNTEAFF; DNA: TGTGCCAGCAGCTTACTGCAGAACACTGAAGCTTTCTTT
J: TRBJ1-1; D: .; size: .; V: TRBV27; CDR3: CASSFQGTEAFF; DNA: TGTGCCAGCAGTTTCCAGGGGACTGAAGCTTTCTTT
J: TRBJ2-2; D: .; size: .; V: TRBV18; CDR3: CASSQAGAVGELFF; DNA: TGTGCCAGCTCACAAGCAGGGGCGGTCGGGGAGCTGTTTTTT
J: TRBJ2-3; D: .; size: .; V: TRBV5-1; CDR3: CASSLYQPIGVDTQYF; DNA: TGCGCCAGCAGCTTGTATCAGCCCATAGGGGTAGATACGCAGTATTTT
J: TRBJ1-1; D: .; size: .; V: TRBV7-2; CDR3: CASRPAGDTEAFF; DNA: TGTGCCAGCAGGCCAGCGGGGGACACTGAAGCTTTCTTT
J: TRBJ2-3; D: .; size: .; V: TRBV6-5; CDR3: CASSYGAGVADTQYF; DNA: TGTGCCAGCAGTTACGGGGCCGGTGTTGCAGATACGCAGTATTTT
J: TRBJ1-3; D: .; size: .; V: TRBV28; CDR3: CASSPLFDPGNTIYF; DNA: TGTGCCAGCAGCCCCCTTTTTGACCCTGGAAACACCATATATTTT
J: TRBJ1-1; D: TRBD1; size: .; V: TRBV4-1; CDR3: CASSQSGQMNTEAFF; DNA: TGCGCCAGCAGCCAATCGGGACAGATGAACACTGAAGCTTTCTTT
J: TRBJ1-2; D: .; size: .; V: TRBV6-2/TRBV6-3; CDR3: CASSYWGSLGRTISAYGYTF; DNA: TGTGCCAGCAGTTACTGGGGCTCGTTAGGACGGACAATATCGGCCTATGGCTACACCTTC
J: TRBJ1-2; D: .; size: .; V: TRBV6-5; CDR3: CASSNPGNLYGYTF; DNA: TGTGCCAGCAGTAATCCGGGGAACCTCTATGGCTACACCTTC
J: TRBJ1-5; D: .; size: .; V: TRBV27; CDR3: CASSLEGLTDQPQHF; DNA: TGTGCCAGCAGTCTGGAGGGGCTTACTGATCAGCCCCAGCATTTT